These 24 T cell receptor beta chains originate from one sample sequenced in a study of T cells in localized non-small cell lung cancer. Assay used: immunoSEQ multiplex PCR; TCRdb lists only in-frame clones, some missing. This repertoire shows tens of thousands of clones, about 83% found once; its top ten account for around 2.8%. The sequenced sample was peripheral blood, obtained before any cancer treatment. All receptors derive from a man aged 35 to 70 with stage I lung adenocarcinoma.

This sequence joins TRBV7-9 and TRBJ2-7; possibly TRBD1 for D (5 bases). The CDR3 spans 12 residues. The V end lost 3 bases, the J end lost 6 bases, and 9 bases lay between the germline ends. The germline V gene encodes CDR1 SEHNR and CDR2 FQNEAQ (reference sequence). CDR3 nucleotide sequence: TGTGCCAGCAGCTTGGGGCCCGGCGAGCAGTACTTC. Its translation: CASSLGPGEQYF. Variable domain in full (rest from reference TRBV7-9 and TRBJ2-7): DTGVSQNPRHKITKRGQNVTFRCDPISEHNRLYWYRQTLGQGPEFLTYFQNEAQLEKSRLLSDRFSAERPKGSFSTLEIQRTEQGDSAMYLCASSLGPGEQYFGPGTRLTVT.

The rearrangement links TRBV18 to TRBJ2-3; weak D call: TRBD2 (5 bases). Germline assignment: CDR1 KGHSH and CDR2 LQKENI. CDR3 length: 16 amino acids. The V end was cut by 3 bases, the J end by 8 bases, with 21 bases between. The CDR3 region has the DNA TGTGCCAGCTCACCCTGGTTAGGACTCGAGGCGGGTACGCAGTATTTT. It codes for CASSPWLGLEAGTQYF.

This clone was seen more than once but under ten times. CDR3 in amino acids: CSVEDYRTRQYF. CDR3 DNA sequence: TGCAGCGTTGAAGATTACCGGACCCGGCAGTACTTC. This chain uses TRBV29-1 with TRBJ2-7; D is unclear. This CDR3 has 12 residues. CDR1 is SQVTM, CDR2 ANQGSEA, per germline. Between the trimmed V and J ends, which lost 0 bases and 9 bases, there was a span of 12 bases.

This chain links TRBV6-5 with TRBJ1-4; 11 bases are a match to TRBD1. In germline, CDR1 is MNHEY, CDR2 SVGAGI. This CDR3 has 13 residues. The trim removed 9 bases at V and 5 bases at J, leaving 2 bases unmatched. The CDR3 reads CASRDRGNEKLFF. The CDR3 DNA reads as TGTGCCAGTAGGGACAGGGGGAATGAAAAACTGTTTTTT.

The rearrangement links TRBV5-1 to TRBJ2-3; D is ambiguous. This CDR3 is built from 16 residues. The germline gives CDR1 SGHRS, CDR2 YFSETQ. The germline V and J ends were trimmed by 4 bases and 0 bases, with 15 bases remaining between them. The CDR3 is CASSPVKIFSTDTQYF. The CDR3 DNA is TGCGCCAGCAGCCCCGTAAAAATTTTCAGCACAGATACGCAGTATTTT. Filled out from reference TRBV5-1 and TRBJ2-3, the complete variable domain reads KAGVTQTPRYLIKTRGQQVTLSCSPISGHRSVSWYQQTPGQGLQFLFEYFSETQRNKGNFPGRFSGRQFSNSRSEMNVSTLELGDSALYLCASSPVKIFSTDTQYFGPGTRLTVL.

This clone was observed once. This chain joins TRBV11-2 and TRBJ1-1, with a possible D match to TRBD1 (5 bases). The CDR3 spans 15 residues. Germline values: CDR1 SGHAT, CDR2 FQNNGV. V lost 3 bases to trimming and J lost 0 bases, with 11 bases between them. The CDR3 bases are TGTGCCAGCAGCTTGAGAGGGGAATTGAACACTGAAGCTTTCTTT. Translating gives CASSLRGELNTEAFF.

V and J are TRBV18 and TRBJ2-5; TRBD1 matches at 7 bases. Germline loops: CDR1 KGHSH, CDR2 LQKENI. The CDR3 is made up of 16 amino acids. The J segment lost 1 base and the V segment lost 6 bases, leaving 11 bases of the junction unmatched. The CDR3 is CASSLNRGPFQETQYF. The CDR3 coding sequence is TGTGCCAGCTCCCTAAACAGGGGTCCCTTCCAAGAGACCCAGTACTTC.

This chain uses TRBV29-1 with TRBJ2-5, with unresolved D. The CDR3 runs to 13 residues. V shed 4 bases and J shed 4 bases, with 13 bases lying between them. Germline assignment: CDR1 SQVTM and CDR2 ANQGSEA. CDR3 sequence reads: CSVGTQTRETQYF. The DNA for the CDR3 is TGCAGCGTTGGGACCCAGACAAGAGAGACCCAGTACTTC. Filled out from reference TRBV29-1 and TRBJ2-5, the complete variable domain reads SAVISQKPSRDICQRGTSLTIQCQVDSQVTMMFWYRQQPGQSLTLIATANQGSEATYESGFVIDKFPISRPNLTFSTLTVSNMSPEDSSIYLCSVGTQTRETQYFGPGTRLLVL.

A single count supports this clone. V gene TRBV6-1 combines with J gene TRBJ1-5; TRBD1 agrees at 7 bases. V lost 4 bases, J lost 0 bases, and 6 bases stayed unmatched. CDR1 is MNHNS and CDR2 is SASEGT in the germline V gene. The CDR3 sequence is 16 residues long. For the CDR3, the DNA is TGTGCCAGCAGTGCAACAGGGGTGGATAGCAATCAGCCCCAGCATTTT. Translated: CASSATGVDSNQPQHF.

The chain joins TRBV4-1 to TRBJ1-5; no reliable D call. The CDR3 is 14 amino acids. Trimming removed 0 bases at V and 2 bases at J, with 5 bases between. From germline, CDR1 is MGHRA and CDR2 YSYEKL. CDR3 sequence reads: CASSQDGGNQPQHF. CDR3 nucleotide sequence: TGCGCCAGCAGCCAAGATGGGGGCAATCAGCCCCAGCATTTT.

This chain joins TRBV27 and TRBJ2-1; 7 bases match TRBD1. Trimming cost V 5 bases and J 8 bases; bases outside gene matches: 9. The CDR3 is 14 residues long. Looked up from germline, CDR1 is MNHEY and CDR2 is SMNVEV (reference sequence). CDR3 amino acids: CASSASTGSDEQFF. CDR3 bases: TGTGCCAGCAGTGCCTCGACAGGGTCGGATGAGCAGTTCTTC.

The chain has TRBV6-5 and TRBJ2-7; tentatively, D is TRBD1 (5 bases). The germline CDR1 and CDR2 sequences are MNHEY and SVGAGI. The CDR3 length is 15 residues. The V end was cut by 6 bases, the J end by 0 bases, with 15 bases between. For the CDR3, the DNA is TGTGCCAGCAGGCGTTACCCCCAGGGCTCCTACGAGCAGTACTTC. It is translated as CASRRYPQGSYEQYF.

The CDR3 spells CASSSGHRYGYTF. CDR3 DNA sequence: TGTGCCAGTAGTTCGGGTCATCGGTATGGCTACACCTTC. The gene calls are TRBV19 and TRBJ1-2; no clear D gene. The V gene's germline CDR1 is LNHDA and CDR2 SQIVND (reference sequence). The CDR3 spans 13 residues. The V end was cut by 5 bases, the J end by 5 bases, with 12 bases between.

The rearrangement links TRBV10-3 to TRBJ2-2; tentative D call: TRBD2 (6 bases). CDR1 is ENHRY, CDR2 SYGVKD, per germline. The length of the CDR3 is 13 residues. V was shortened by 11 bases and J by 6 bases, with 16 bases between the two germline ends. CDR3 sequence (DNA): TGTGCCCGGAGGGAGGACTCCGCCGGGGAGCTGTTTTTT. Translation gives CARREDSAGELFF.

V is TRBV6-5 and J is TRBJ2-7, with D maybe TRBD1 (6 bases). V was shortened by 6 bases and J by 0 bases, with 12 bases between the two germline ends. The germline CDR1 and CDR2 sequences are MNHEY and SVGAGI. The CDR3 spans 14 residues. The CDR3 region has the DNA TGTGCCAGCAGGATTAGGGGGTTCTCCTACGAGCAGTACTTC. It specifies CASRIRGFSYEQYF.

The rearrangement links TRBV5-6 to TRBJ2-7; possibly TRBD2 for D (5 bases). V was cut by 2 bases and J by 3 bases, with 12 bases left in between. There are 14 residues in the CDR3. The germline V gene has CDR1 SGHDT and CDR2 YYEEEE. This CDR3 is CASSFTSGVYEQYF. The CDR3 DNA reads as TGTGCCAGCAGCTTTACCAGCGGTGTCTACGAGCAGTACTTC.

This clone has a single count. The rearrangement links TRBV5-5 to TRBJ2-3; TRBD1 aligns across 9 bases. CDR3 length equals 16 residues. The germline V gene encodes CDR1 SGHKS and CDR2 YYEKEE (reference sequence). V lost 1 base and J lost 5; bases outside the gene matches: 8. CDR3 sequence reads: CASSLLGGQGLDTQYF. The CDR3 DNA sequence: TGTGCCAGCAGCTTGCTGGGGGGACAGGGCTTAGATACGCAGTATTTT. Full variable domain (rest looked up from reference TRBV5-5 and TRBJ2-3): DAGVTQSPTHLIKTRGQQVTLRCSPISGHKSVSWYQQVLGQGPQFIFQYYEKEERGRGNFPDRFSARQFPNYSSELNVNALLLGDSALYLCASSLLGGQGLDTQYFGPGTRLTVL.

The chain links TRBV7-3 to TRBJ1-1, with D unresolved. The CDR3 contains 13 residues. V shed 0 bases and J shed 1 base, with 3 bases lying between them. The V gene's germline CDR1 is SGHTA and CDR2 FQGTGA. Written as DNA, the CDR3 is TGTGCCAGCAGCTTAACCCAGAACACTGAAGCTTTCTTT. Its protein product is CASSLTQNTEAFF.

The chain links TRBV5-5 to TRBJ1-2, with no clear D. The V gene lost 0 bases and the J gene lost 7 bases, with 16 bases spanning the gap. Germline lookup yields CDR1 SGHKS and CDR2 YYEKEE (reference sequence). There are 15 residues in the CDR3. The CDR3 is CASSLDLLFKGGYTF. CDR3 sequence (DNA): TGTGCCAGCAGCTTGGATCTCCTTTTTAAGGGTGGCTACACCTTC. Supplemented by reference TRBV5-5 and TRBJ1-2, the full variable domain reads DAGVTQSPTHLIKTRGQQVTLRCSPISGHKSVSWYQQVLGQGPQFIFQYYEKEERGRGNFPDRFSARQFPNYSSELNVNALLLGDSALYLCASSLDLLFKGGYTFGSGTRLTVV.

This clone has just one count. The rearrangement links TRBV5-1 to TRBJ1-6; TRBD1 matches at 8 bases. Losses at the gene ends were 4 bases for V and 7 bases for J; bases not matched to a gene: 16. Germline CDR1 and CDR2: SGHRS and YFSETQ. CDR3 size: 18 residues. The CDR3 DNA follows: TGCGCCAGCAGCGTGGGACAGGTTGGTCATATTTTGAATTCACCCCTCCACTTT. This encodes CASSVGQVGHILNSPLHF.

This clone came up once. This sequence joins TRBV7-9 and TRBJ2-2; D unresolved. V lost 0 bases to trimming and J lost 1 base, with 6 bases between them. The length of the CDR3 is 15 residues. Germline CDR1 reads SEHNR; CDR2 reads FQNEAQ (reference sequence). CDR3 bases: TGTGCCAGCAGCTTAGCGGGGTTGAACACCGGGGAGCTGTTTTTT. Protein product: CASSLAGLNTGELFF.

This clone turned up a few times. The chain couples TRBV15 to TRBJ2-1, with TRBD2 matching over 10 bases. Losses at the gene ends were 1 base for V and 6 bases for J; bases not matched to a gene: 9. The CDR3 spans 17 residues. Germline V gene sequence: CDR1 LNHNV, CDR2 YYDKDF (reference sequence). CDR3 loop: CATSRAGWASGSNEQFF. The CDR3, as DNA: TGTGCCACCAGCAGAGCGGGGTGGGCTAGCGGGAGCAATGAGCAGTTCTTC.

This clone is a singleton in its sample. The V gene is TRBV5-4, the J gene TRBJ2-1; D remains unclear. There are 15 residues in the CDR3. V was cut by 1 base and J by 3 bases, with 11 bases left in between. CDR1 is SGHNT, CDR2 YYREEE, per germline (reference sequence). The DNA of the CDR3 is TGTGCCAGCAGCTTGAGAGTGGCCGGCTACAATGAGCAGTTCTTC. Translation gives CASSLRVAGYNEQFF.

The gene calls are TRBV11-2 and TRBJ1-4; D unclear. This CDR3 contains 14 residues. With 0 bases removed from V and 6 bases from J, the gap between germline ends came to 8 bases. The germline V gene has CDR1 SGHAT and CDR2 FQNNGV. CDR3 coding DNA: TGTGCCAGCAGCTTAGAGGACGGCGATGAAAAACTGTTTTTT. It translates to CASSLEDGDEKLFF. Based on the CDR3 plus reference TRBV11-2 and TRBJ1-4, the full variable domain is EAGVAQSPRYKIIEKRQSVAFWCNPISGHATLYWYQQILGQGPKLLIQFQNNGVVDDSQLPKDRFSAERLKGVDSTLKIQPAKLEDSAVYLCASSLEDGDEKLFFGSGTQLSVL.